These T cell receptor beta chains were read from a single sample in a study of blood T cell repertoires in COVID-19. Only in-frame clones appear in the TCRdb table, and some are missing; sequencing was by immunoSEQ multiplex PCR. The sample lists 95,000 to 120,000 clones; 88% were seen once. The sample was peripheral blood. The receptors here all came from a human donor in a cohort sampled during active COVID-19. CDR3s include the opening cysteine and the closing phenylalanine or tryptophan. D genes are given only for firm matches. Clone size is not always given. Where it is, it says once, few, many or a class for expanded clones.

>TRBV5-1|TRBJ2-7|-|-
CASSRSTGPQTREQYF
TGCGCCAGCAGCAGATCGACAGGTCCCCAGACACGCGAGCAGTACTTC
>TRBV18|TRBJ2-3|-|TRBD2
CASSLLAGESDTQYF
TGTGCCAGCTCACTACTAGCGGGAGAGTCAGATACGCAGTATTTT
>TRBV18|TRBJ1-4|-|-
CASSPRTAATNEKLFF
TGTGCCAGCTCCCCTCGGACAGCGGCAACTAATGAAAAACTGTTTTTT
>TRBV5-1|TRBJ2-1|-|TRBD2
CASSLASGYYNEQFF
TGCGCCAGCAGCTTGGCTAGCGGATACTACAATGAGCAGTTCTTC
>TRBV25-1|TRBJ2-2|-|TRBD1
CASSDPRKGAETGELFF
TGTGCCAGCAGTGACCCACGTAAGGGGGCAGAGACCGGGGAGCTGTTTTTT
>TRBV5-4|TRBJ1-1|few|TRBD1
CASSYPGGGQTEAFF
TGTGCCAGCAGTTACCCAGGGGGCGGGCAGACTGAAGCTTTCTTT
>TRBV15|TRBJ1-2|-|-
CATSLEADNNYGYTF
TGTGCCACCAGCCTAGAGGCAGATAATAACTATGGCTACACCTTC
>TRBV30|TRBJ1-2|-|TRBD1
CAWSVNRGYGYTF
TGTGCCTGGAGTGTAAACAGGGGCTATGGCTACACCTTC
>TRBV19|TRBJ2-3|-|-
CASSIDGSDVGDTQYF
TGTGCCAGTAGTATAGACGGGAGCGACGTGGGAGATACGCAGTATTTT
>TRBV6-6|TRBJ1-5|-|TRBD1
CASSQGDSNQPQHF
TGTGCCAGCAGTCAGGGGGATAGCAATCAGCCCCAGCATTTT
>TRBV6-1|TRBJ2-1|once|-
CASSEWLAVAQTYNEQFF
TGTGCCAGCAGTGAATGGCTGGCCGTGGCCCAAACCTACAATGAGCAGTTCTTC
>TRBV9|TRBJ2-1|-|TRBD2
CASSVGGSGRADYNEQFF
TGTGCCAGCAGCGTAGGGGGTAGCGGGAGGGCCGACTACAATGAGCAGTTCTTC
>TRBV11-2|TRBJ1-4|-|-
CASSFGGDGEKLFF
TGTGCCAGCAGCTTCGGGGGGGACGGTGAAAAACTGTTTTTT
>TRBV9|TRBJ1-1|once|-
CASSVPSGGEAFF
TGTGCCAGCAGCGTCCCATCCGGGGGTGAAGCTTTCTTT
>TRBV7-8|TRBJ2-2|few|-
CASSSLSGELFF
TGTGCCAGCAGCTCCCTTAGCGGGGAGCTGTTTTTT
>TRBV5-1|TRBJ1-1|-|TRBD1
CASSLGTVNTEAFF
TGCGCCAGCAGCTTAGGGACAGTGAACACTGAAGCTTTCTTT
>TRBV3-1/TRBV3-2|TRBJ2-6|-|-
CASSPLQSSGANALTF
TGTGCCAGCAGCCCGCTACAGAGCTCTGGGGCCAACGCCCTGACTTTC
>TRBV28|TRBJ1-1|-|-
CASSSQGLTEAFF
TGTGCCAGCAGCTCTCAGGGACTCACTGAAGCTTTCTTT
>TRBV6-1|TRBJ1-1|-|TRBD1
CASSDPGGMNTEAFF
TGTGCCAGCAGTGACCCAGGGGGTATGAACACTGAAGCTTTCTTT
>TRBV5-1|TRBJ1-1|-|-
CASSFAQMNTEAFF
TGCGCCAGCAGCTTCGCACAGATGAACACTGAAGCTTTCTTT
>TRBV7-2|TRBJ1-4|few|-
CASSLGLRTNEKLFF
TGTGCCAGCAGCTTAGGGCTCCGTACTAATGAAAAACTGTTTTTT
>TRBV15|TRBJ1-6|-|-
CATSGRLFLSYNSPLHF
TGTGCCACCAGCGGCCGACTGTTCCTCTCCTATAATTCACCCCTCCACTTT
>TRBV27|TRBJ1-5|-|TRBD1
CASSPRTGENQPQHF
TGTGCCAGCAGTCCCCGGACAGGAGAGAATCAGCCCCAGCATTTT
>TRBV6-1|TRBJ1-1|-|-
CASSEVRTWGQNTEAFF
TGTGCCAGCAGTGAAGTCCGGACTTGGGGACAGAACACTGAAGCTTTCTTT
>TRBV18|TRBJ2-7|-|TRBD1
CASSPPLLRGTGGPYEQYF
TGTGCCAGCTCACCACCGTTGCTTCGCGGGACAGGGGGTCCCTACGAGCAGTACTTC
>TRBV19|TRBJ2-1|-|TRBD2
CASKNLGLAGYNEQFF
TGTGCCAGTAAAAATCTGGGACTAGCGGGCTACAATGAGCAGTTCTTC
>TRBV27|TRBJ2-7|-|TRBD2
CASRAGGHEQYF
TGTGCCAGTAGGGCGGGAGGCCACGAGCAGTACTTC
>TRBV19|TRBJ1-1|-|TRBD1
CASRRADRGFVNTEAFF
TGTGCCAGCCGACGAGCTGACAGGGGCTTCGTGAACACTGAAGCTTTCTTT
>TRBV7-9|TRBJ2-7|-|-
CASSLDPTDNYEQYF
TGTGCCAGCAGCTTAGATCCGACAGACAATTACGAGCAGTACTTC
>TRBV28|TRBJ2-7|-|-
CASTTGGRYEQYF
TGTGCCAGCACCACCGGTGGGAGGTACGAGCAGTACTTC
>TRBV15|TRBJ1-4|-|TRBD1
CATSRAGQSNEKLFF
TGTGCCACCAGCAGGGCGGGACAGTCAAATGAAAAACTGTTTTTT
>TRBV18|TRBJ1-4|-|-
CASSPGGDEKLFF
TGTGCCAGCTCACCAGGGGGCGATGAAAAACTGTTTTTT
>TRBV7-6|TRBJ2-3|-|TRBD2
CASSLSSGSLTDTQYF
TGTGCCAGCAGCCTATCTAGCGGGAGTTTAACAGATACGCAGTATTTT
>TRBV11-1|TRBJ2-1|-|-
CASSLTRPDEQFF
TGTGCCAGCAGCCTCACTAGACCCGATGAGCAGTTCTTC
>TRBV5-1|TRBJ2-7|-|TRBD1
CASSLGVTGATTLYEQYF
TGCGCCAGCAGCTTGGGGGTAACAGGGGCCACGACTCTCTACGAGCAGTACTTC
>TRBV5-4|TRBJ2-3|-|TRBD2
CASSLRLAGTTDTQYF
TGTGCCAGCAGCCTGAGACTAGCGGGGACTACAGATACGCAGTATTTT
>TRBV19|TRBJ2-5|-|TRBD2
CASSVAGLAGGPRETQYF
TGTGCCAGTAGTGTCGCTGGACTAGCGGGAGGGCCTCGGGAGACCCAGTACTTC
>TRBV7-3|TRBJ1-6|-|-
CASSLTPGGTDSPLHF
TGTGCCAGCAGCTTAACCCCCGGCGGGACGGATTCACCCCTCCACTTT
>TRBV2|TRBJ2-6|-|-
CASSGGRANVLTF
TGTGCCAGCAGTGGGGGGCGGGCCAACGTCCTGACTTTC
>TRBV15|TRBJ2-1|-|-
CATSRGTEVFF
TGTGCCACCAGCAGAGGGACAGAAGTGTTCTTC
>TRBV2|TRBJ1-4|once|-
CASSYETDRNEKLFF
TGTGCCAGCAGCTATGAGACAGACCGTAATGAAAAACTGTTTTTT
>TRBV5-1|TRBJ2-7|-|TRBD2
CASSPRGGARVYEQYF
TGCGCCAGCAGCCCGCGGGGGGGGGCGAGAGTCTACGAGCAGTACTTC
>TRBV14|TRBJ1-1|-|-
CASSLQGRFEAFF
TGTGCCAGCAGCCTGCAGGGAAGGTTTGAAGCTTTCTTT
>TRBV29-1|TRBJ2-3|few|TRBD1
CSGRGTVTDTQYF
TGCAGCGGGCGAGGGACAGTCACAGATACGCAGTATTTT
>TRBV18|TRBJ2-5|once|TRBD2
CASSPESGGETQYF
TGTGCCAGCTCACCGGAGAGCGGGGGAGAGACCCAGTACTTC
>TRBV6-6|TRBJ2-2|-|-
CASSYQGPNTGELFF
TGTGCCAGCAGTTACCAGGGCCCGAACACCGGGGAGCTGTTTTTT
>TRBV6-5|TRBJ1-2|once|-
CASSPDSSSGYGYTF
TGTGCCAGCAGCCCAGATTCCTCAAGCGGGTATGGCTACACCTTC
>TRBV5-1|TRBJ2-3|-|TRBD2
CASGWLAGTDTQYF
TGCGCCAGCGGGTGGCTAGCGGGCACAGATACGCAGTATTTT
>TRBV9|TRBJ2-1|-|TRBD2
CASSAYSGAYNEQFF
TGTGCCAGCAGCGCATACAGCGGGGCTTACAATGAGCAGTTCTTC
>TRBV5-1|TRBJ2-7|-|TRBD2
CASSLLSGTSYEQYF
TGCGCCAGCAGCCTCCTTAGCGGGACATCCTACGAGCAGTACTTC
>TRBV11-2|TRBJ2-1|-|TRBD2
CASSLESSGTNEQFF
TGTGCCAGCAGCTTAGAGTCTAGCGGGACCAATGAGCAGTTCTTC
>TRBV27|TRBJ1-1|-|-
CASSLQGLTEAFF
TGTGCCAGCAGTCTCCAGGGGTTGACCGAAGCTTTCTTT
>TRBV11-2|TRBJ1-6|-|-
CASSLGTAAHNSPLHF
TGTGCCAGCAGCTTAGGTACGGCGGCGCATAATTCACCCCTCCACTTT
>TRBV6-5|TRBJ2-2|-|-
CASRNGDTGELFF
TGTGCCAGCAGGAACGGAGACACCGGGGAGCTGTTTTTT
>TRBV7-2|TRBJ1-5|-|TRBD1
CASSLDRVSNQPQHF
TGTGCCAGCAGCTTGGACAGGGTTAGCAATCAGCCCCAGCATTTT
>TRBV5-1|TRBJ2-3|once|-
CASSPGHGVADTQYF
TGCGCCAGCAGCCCGGGACACGGGGTGGCAGATACGCAGTATTTT
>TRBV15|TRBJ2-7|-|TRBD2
CATSRGGTSGEYEQYF
TGTGCCACCAGCAGAGGGGGGACTAGCGGGGAGTACGAGCAGTACTTC
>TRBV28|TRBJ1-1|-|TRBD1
CASRTTGTGLNTEAFF
TGTGCCAGCAGGACAACCGGGACAGGCCTTAACACTGAAGCTTTCTTT
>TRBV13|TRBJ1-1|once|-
CASSPRPGWATEAFF
TGTGCCAGCAGCCCAAGGCCCGGATGGGCGACTGAAGCTTTCTTT
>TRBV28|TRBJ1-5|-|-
CASSFGANQPQHF
TGTGCCAGCAGTTTCGGAGCAAATCAGCCCCAGCATTTT